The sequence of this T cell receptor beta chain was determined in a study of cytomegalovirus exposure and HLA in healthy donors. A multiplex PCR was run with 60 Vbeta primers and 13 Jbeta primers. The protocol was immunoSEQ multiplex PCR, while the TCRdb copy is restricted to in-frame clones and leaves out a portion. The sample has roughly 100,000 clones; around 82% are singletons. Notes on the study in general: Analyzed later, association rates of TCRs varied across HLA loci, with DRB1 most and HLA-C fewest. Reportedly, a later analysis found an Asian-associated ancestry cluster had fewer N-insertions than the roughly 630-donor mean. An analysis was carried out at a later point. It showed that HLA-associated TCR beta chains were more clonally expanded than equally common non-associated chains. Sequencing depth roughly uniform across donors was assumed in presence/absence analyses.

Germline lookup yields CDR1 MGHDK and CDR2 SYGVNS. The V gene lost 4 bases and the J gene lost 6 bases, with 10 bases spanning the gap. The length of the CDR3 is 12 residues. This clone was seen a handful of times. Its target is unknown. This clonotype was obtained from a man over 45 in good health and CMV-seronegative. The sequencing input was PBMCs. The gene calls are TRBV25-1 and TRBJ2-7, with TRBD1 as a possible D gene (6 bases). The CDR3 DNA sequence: TGTGCCAGCAGTGCAGGGGTTCCCGAGCAGTACTTC. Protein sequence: CASSAGVPEQYF.